This T cell receptor beta chain was observed in a study of T cells after yellow fever vaccination. Turning to this clonotype: Its antigen is still unknown.

TCRdb independently ran MiXCR on the 5' RACE reads; one entry per CDR3 protein. The table lists hundreds of thousands of distinct CDR3 sequences, roughly 12% of them singletons. The CDR3 is 13 residues long. Trimming left V 1 base short and J 10 bases short, with 16 bases between. CDR1 is GTSNPN and CDR2 is SVGIG in the germline V gene (reference sequence). Findings and caveats of the study: Contamination by abundant bulk-population clonotypes could be present in FACS-sorted repertoires.

The TCR originated in a man in his thirties or forties who received the YFV17D yellow fever vaccine. Sequencing was performed on PBMCs, taken on the day of the yellow fever booster vaccination. The J gene is TRBJ1-1, the V gene TRBV30; no definite D call. DNA for the CDR3: TGTGCCTGGAGTGGCCCTACATGGGGTGGAGCTTTCTTT. It translates to CAWSGPTWGGAFF. The variable domain in full, completed from reference TRBV30 and TRBJ1-1, reads SQTIHQWPATLVQPVGSPLSLECTVEGTSNPNLYWYRQAAGRGLQLLFYSVGIGQISSEVPQNLSASRPQDRQFILSSKKLLLSDSGFYLCAWSGPTWGGAFFGQGTRLTVV.